The sequence of this T cell receptor beta chain was determined in a study of blood T cell repertoires in COVID-19. Study overall: Acute and convalescent COVID-19 samples came from the United States, Italy and Spain.

As concerns this clone: One end of the junction does not line up with germline, which may come from a read error.

CDR1 and CDR2 from the germline V gene are MNHEY and SVGAGI. The CDR3 has 15 residues. Each participant's cohort was designated according to participant-reported clinical history. Symptom resolution, clearance, or two negative PCRs marked the recovered donors of Cohort 3. Original handling: Quantification of nucleated cells was approximated via reference gene primer amplification. The protocol was immunoSEQ multiplex PCR, while the TCRdb copy is restricted to in-frame clones and leaves out a portion. V, J and clone size are those of that table, while D and trimming were read from the DNA. Among roughly 250,000 clones listed, more than 75% were seen once.

The sample was PBMCs or T cells enriched from blood (not recorded which). The source of this sequence is a woman between 45 and 65 years old who had recovered from COVID-19. The chain has TRBV6-5 and TRBJ1-1, with 9 nucleotides matching TRBD1. The CDR3 bases are TGTGCCAGCAGCCACCGGACAGGGGCGAACACTGCAGCTTTCTTT. Amino acid sequence: CASSHRTGANTAAFF.